Included here is one T cell receptor beta chain sequence, with context. Its antigen is as yet unknown. The record originates from a study of T cells expressing NK-cell markers. Study background: HCMV seropositivity marked most of the eight sequenced donors; one was seronegative. Findings of the study overall: Also leading the CD3+CD56-NKG2C+ fraction in a few donors were these clonotypes.

A 5'RACE template switching approach incorporating UMIs was used to make TCR beta cDNA. For each CDR3 protein, TCRdb gives one entry from its re-call of the 5' RACE reads, without DNA. The sample spans roughly 420,000 distinct CDR3 sequences; the ten largest clones claim 7.3%. The CDR3 loop spans 13 amino acids. The germline V gene encodes CDR1 SQVTM and CDR2 ANQGSEA. The chain has TRBV29-1 and TRBJ2-7; TCRdb picks TRBD2, but there is no DNA to check that call. The clonotype was recovered from a woman between 18 and 69 years old in good health. Sequencing was performed on blood T cells: a sorted CD56 or NKG2C T cell subset, CD4+ or CD8+ T cells, or bulk PBMC T cells (not recorded which). The chain's CDR3 is CSGLLARSYEQYF.